Here is one T cell receptor (beta chain) with its context. Its antigen is not identified. The sample originates from a study of T cells expressing NK-cell markers. Study-wide context: The TCR beta repertoires originated in sorted CD3+CD56+NKG2C+, CD3+CD56+NKG2C- and CD3+CD56-NKG2C+ T cells. There were seven HCMV-seropositive donors and one seronegative donor among the eight sequenced. Study-level points and caveats: Expanded NKG2C+ T cell clones had unclear HCMV specificity. Where several donors were concerned, these clonotypes also led the CD3+CD56-NKG2C+ fraction.

Germline lookup yields CDR1 MNHEY and CDR2 SVGEGT. The length of the CDR3 is 12 residues. From its re-call of the 5' RACE reads, TCRdb lists each CDR3 protein once, without DNA. Its clone listing holds about 460,000 distinct CDR3 sequences. This clonotype was obtained from a woman in her forties or fifties in good health. The sequenced sample consisted of blood T cells: a sorted CD56 or NKG2C T cell subset, CD4+ or CD8+ T cells, or bulk PBMC T cells (not recorded which). The chain combines TRBV6-2 or TRBV6-3 with TRBJ2-3; the TRBD1 assignment by TCRdb is unverifiable without DNA. The CDR3 is CASRMTGDTQYF.